Described below is a single TCR beta chain sequence and its context. This entry is derived from a study of blood T cell repertoires in COVID-19. Across the whole study: Acute-phase and convalescent COVID-19 samples originated in the United States, Italy and Spain. In each case, the material was cDNA or gDNA derived from T cells, B-cell-depleted T cells, or PBMCs.

The germline V gene encodes CDR1 LNHDA and CDR2 SQIVND (reference sequence). V shed 3 bases and J shed 5 bases, with 16 bases lying between them. This CDR3 contains 15 residues. Source study methods: Reference gene primer amplification gave estimated nucleated cell counts. The repertoire was sequenced with immunoSEQ multiplex PCR; TCRdb's copy has only in-frame clones and lacks some. The V and J calls and clone size come from that table; D and trimming were worked out from the DNA. The sample records some 130,000 clones, approximately 84% being singletons. V is TRBV19 and J is TRBJ1-2, with D perhaps TRBD1 (6 bases). The receptor's source is a woman aged 45-65 years who had recovered from COVID-19. The sequenced material came from peripheral blood. The CDR3 DNA reads TGTGCCAGTAGTATTGGTCGGGGGGGACATTATGGCTACACCTTC. It encodes CASSIGRGGHYGYTF.